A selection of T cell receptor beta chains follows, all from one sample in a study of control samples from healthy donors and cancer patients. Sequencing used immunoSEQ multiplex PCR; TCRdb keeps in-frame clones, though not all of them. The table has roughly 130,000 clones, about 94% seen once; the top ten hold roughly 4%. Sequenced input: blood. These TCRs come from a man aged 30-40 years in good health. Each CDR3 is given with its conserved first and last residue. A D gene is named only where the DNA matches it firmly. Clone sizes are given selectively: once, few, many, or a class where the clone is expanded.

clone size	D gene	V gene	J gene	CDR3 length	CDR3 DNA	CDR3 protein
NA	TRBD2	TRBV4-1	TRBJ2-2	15	TGCGCCAGCAGCCCCTTTCTAGCGGGCACCGGGGAGCTGTTTTTT	CASSPFLAGTGELFF
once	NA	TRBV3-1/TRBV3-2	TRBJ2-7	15	TGTGCCAGCAGCTCTATGGGGACTGGGTTCTACGAGCAGTACTTC	CASSSMGTGFYEQYF
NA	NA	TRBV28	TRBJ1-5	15	TGTGCCAGCAGTTTGCGGGGCTCGGGCAATCAGCCCCAGCATTTT	CASSLRGSGNQPQHF
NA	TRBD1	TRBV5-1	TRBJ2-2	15	TGCGCCAGTCGCAGGGGGCCGGTGAACACCGGGGAGCTGTTTTTT	CASRRGPVNTGELFF
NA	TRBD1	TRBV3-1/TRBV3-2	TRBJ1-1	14	TGTGCCAGCAGCCCACACAGGGGCAACACTGAAGCTTTCTTT	CASSPHRGNTEAFF
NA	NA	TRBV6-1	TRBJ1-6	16	TGTGCCAGCAGTGAACGAGTCGAGGGCCGGAATTCACCCCTCCACTTT	CASSERVEGRNSPLHF
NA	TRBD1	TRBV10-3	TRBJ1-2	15	TGTGCCATCAGCGTCCCCGGACAGGTTCAGTATGGCTACACCTTC	CAISVPGQVQYGYTF
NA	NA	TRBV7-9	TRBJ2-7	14	TGTGCCAGCAGCTTCGAGGGAAGCTCCTACGAGCAGTACTTC	CASSFEGSSYEQYF
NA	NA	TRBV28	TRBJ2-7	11	TGTGCCAGCAGTCTTAGGGGCGAGCAGTACTTC	CASSLRGEQYF
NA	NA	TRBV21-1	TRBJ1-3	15	TGTGCCAGCAGCAAAGCTGGCAACTCTGGAAACACCATATATTTT	CASSKAGNSGNTIYF
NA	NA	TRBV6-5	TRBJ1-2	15	TGTGCCAGCAGTTACCTGGGCAGAAGGGGTCATGGCTACACCTTC	CASSYLGRRGHGYTF
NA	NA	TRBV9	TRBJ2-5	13	TGTGCCAGCAGCCGACTCGTACAAGAGACCCAGTACTTC	CASSRLVQETQYF
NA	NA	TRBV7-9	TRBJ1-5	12	TGTGCCAGCGCCATTTCGGGACAGCCCCAGCATTTT	CASAISGQPQHF
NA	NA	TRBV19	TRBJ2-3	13	TGTGCCAGTAGGTTGACTGGCACGAATACGCAGTATTTT	CASRLTGTNTQYF
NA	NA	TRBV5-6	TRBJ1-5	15	TGTGCCAGCAGCAGAACAGGGAAGAGGGATCAGCCCCAGCATTTT	CASSRTGKRDQPQHF
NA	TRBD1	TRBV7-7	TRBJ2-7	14	TGTGCTAGCATCGGCTCAAACAGGGGCGACGAGCAGTACTTC	CASIGSNRGDEQYF